The rows below give T cell receptor beta chains drawn from one sample of a study of OX40 agonist ivuxolimab in advanced cancers. The data were produced by immunoSEQ multiplex PCR, yet TCRdb's version contains in-frame clones alone and is incomplete. Here the sample spans approximately 90,000 clones, about 90% being singletons. The input for sequencing was CD4+ or CD8+ T cells sorted from blood, taken in a trial of the OX40 agonist ivuxolimab. Source of these receptors: an adult with an advanced solid tumor such as melanoma, head and neck, liver or kidney cancer. Both conserved end residues are part of each CDR3. Fields, in order: J gene, D gene, V gene, clone size, CDR3 protein, CDR3 DNA. The D gene is left open where the match is weak. Clone size is shown for a subset of rows, as once, few, many or a class of expanded clone.

j_gene: TRBJ2-2
d_gene: NA
v_gene: TRBV6-6
abundance: NA
CDR3aa: CASSYSIQGNTGELFF
CDR3nt: TGTGCCAGCAGTTACTCTATCCAGGGGAACACCGGGGAGCTGTTTTTT

j_gene: TRBJ2-3
d_gene: TRBD1
v_gene: TRBV29-1
abundance: NA
CDR3aa: CSVGTGGRDTQYF
CDR3nt: TGCAGCGTCGGGACAGGGGGCAGAGATACGCAGTATTTT

j_gene: TRBJ2-2
d_gene: NA
v_gene: TRBV25-1
abundance: NA
CDR3aa: CASRVDALPGELFF
CDR3nt: TGTGCCAGCAGGGTAGACGCCCTCCCCGGGGAGCTGTTTTTT

j_gene: TRBJ2-7
d_gene: NA
v_gene: TRBV27
abundance: NA
CDR3aa: CASSFYSSTYYEQYF
CDR3nt: TGTGCCAGCAGTTTTTATAGTTCTACGTACTACGAGCAGTACTTC

j_gene: TRBJ2-3
d_gene: NA
v_gene: TRBV20-1
abundance: NA
CDR3aa: CSARDLNTQYF
CDR3nt: TGCAGTGCTAGAGATCTCAATACGCAGTATTTT

j_gene: TRBJ1-3
d_gene: TRBD1
v_gene: TRBV6-6
abundance: NA
CDR3aa: CASAQGAGNTIYF
CDR3nt: TGTGCCAGCGCTCAGGGGGCTGGAAACACCATATATTTT

j_gene: TRBJ1-1
d_gene: TRBD1
v_gene: TRBV28
abundance: NA
CDR3aa: CASSSGQGAISTEAFF
CDR3nt: TGTGCCAGCAGTTCTGGACAGGGCGCGATAAGTACTGAAGCTTTCTTT

j_gene: TRBJ2-6
d_gene: NA
v_gene: TRBV2
abundance: NA
CDR3aa: CASSRRQGFLSGANVLTF
CDR3nt: TGTGCCAGCAGTAGGAGGCAGGGGTTCCTCTCTGGGGCCAACGTCCTGACTTTC

j_gene: TRBJ1-3
d_gene: NA
v_gene: TRBV7-8
abundance: once
CDR3aa: CASSPVRGARGNTIYF
CDR3nt: TGTGCCAGCAGCCCGGTGCGAGGGGCGCGTGGAAACACCATATATTTT

j_gene: TRBJ1-2
d_gene: NA
v_gene: TRBV28
abundance: NA
CDR3aa: CASSLQGLNYGYTF
CDR3nt: TGTGCCAGCAGTTTACAGGGCCTTAACTATGGCTACACCTTC